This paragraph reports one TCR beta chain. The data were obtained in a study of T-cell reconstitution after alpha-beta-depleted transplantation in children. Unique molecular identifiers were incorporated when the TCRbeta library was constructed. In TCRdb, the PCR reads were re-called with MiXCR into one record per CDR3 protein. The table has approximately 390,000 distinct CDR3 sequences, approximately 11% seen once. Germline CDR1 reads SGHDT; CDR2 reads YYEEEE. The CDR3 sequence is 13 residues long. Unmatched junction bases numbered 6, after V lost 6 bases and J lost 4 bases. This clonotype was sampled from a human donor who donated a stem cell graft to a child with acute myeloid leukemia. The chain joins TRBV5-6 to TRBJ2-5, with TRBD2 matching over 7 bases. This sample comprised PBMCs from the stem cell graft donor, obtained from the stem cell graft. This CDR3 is CASTQGLGETQYF. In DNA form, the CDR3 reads TGTGCCAGCACCCAAGGACTAGGAGAGACCCAGTACTTC.